The 18 T cell receptor beta chains presented below share a single source sample, sequenced in a study of shared clonotypes between healthy human individuals. The assay was immunoSEQ multiplex PCR, and TCRdb's table has in-frame clones only and misses some. The sample contains approximately 1.5 million clones, about 98% of which appear only once. Sequences were obtained from naive CD4+ T cells sorted from blood. Subset denoted: CD45RA+ positively selected. The receptors come from a man aged 25-45 years in good health.

The rearrangement joins TRBV7-8 to TRBJ1-5; 10 bases fit TRBD1. The CDR3 is 17 amino acids. CDR1 and CDR2 from the germline V gene are SGHVS and FQNEAQ. J lost 5 bases, V lost 2 bases, and 9 bases had no gene match. CDR3 coding DNA: TGTGCCAGCAGCTTACGGACAGGGGGTTTCTCGGATCAGCCCCAGCATTTT. Translated, it gives CASSLRTGGFSDQPQHF.

CDR3 DNA: TGTGCCAGCAGACTCCTCCGGGACCCACCGTTGGGGCAGTACTTC. As protein: CASRLLRDPPLGQYF. This chain joins TRBV6-5 and TRBJ2-7, with D perhaps being TRBD1 or TRBD2 (5 bases each). The germline V gene has CDR1 MNHEY and CDR2 SVGAGI. V lost 6 bases to trimming and J lost 9 bases, with 24 bases between them. The CDR3 consists of 15 residues.

The CDR3 coding sequence is TGTGCCAGCAGCTCGGGACAGTCGGCGGAGACCCAGTACTTC. Amino acid sequence: CASSSGQSAETQYF. This chain uses TRBV7-2 with TRBJ2-5; 7 positions agree with TRBD1. Germline V CDR1 and CDR2: SGHTA, FQGNSA. The J segment lost 5 bases and the V segment lost 4 bases, leaving 7 bases of the junction unmatched. The CDR3 loop spans 14 amino acids.

V and J are TRBV25-1 and TRBJ2-7; 8 bases align to TRBD1. V shed 6 bases, J shed 3 bases, and the junction held 4 bases outside the gene matches. Germline CDR1 MGHDK, CDR2 SYGVNS. The CDR3 covers 13 residues. CDR3 amino acids: CASRSDRGYEQYF. The CDR3, as DNA: TGTGCCAGCAGATCTGACAGGGGCTACGAGCAGTACTTC.

This clone was recorded once. The rearrangement links TRBV5-1 to TRBJ2-7; 8 bases agree with TRBD1. The germline V gene has CDR1 SGHRS and CDR2 YFSETQ. Trimming cost V 5 bases and J 0 bases; bases outside gene matches: 10. CDR3 length: 16 amino acids. This chain's CDR3 is CASSLLNRGSSYEQYF. DNA of the CDR3: TGCGCCAGCAGTTTATTAAACAGGGGGAGCTCCTACGAGCAGTACTTC.

The gene calls are TRBV6-1 and TRBJ2-1, with 9 nucleotides matching TRBD2. The CDR3 sequence is 16 residues long. V lost 0 bases, J lost 10 bases, and 10 bases stayed unmatched. CDR1 MNHNS and CDR2 SASEGT come from the germline V gene. The CDR3 region is CASSEALAGGPFEQFF. The CDR3, as DNA: TGTGCCAGCAGTGAAGCGCTGGCGGGAGGGCCTTTCGAGCAGTTCTTC.

The chain joins TRBV28 to TRBJ1-3; D is ambiguous. CDR1 and CDR2 from the germline V gene are MDHEN and SYDVKM. The CDR3 runs 13 residues. V was clipped by 6 bases and J by 3 bases, with 9 bases between them. This CDR3 is CASRGLGGNTIYF. As DNA, the CDR3 is TGTGCCAGCAGGGGGTTGGGTGGAAACACCATATATTTT.

This rearrangement joins TRBV6-5 to TRBJ2-5, with a weak D call TRBD2 (5 bases). Germline V gives CDR1 MNHEY, CDR2 SVGAGI. The CDR3 extends over 15 amino acids. V shed 2 bases and J shed 2 bases, with 12 bases lying between them. CDR3 sequence: CASSYPGVTQETQYF. DNA for the CDR3: TGTGCCAGCAGTTACCCCGGGGTGACTCAAGAGACCCAGTACTTC.

This chain uses TRBV7-2 with TRBJ2-1; tentative D call: TRBD2 (5 bases). This CDR3 comprises 14 residues. The germline gives CDR1 SGHTA, CDR2 FQGNSA. The ends were cut back, 5 bases at V and 6 bases at J, with 14 bases in the middle. CDR3 coding DNA: TGTGCCAGCAGCCCCCGGGAAGGGCCCAATGAGCAGTTCTTC. It codes for CASSPREGPNEQFF.

J is TRBJ2-1 and V is TRBV19; TRBD2 aligns across 11 bases. J was trimmed by 9 bases and V by 4 bases; bases with no gene match: 8. CDR3 length: 15 residues. CDR1 and CDR2 (germline): LNHDA, SQIVND (reference sequence). The CDR3 sequence is CASSNLGLAGGEQFF. In DNA, the CDR3 is TGTGCCAGTAGTAATCTTGGGCTAGCGGGAGGTGAGCAGTTCTTC.

The chain recombines TRBV5-4 with TRBJ1-1; D remains unclear. The germline V gene encodes CDR1 SGHNT and CDR2 YYREEE (reference sequence). This CDR3 is built from 16 residues. V gave up 0 bases and J gave up 5 bases, with 17 bases separating them. The CDR3, as DNA: TGTGCCAGCAGCTTGGATTTTCCTGGGGTTAGGACTGAAGCTTTCTTT. It codes for CASSLDFPGVRTEAFF.

The chain is built from TRBV29-1 and TRBJ2-3; 15 nucleotides align to TRBD2. V shed 6 bases, J shed 0 bases, and the junction held 10 bases outside the gene matches. The CDR3 totals 18 residues. CDR1 SQVTM and CDR2 ANQGSEA come from the germline V gene. Here the CDR3 DNA reads TGCAGCGTCCGAGGACTAGCGGGAGGGGACCTAAGCACAGATACGCAGTATTTT. Translated: CSVRGLAGGDLSTDTQYF.

This chain connects TRBV5-1 to TRBJ1-2; 7 positions match TRBD1. This CDR3 comprises 14 residues. Germline CDR1 reads SGHRS; CDR2 reads YFSETQ. J gave up 7 bases and V 1 base, and 7 bases lay outside the gene matches. The CDR3 nucleotides are TGCGCCAGCAGCTTGATAAACAGGGGAAGTGGCTACACCTTC. Encoded protein: CASSLINRGSGYTF.

The V call is TRBV18, the J call TRBJ1-2, with D hard to call. Germline values: CDR1 KGHSH, CDR2 LQKENI. V was shortened by 4 bases and J by 8 bases, with 20 bases between the two germline ends. This CDR3 has 15 residues. This chain's CDR3 is CASSLTPGQQGGYTF. The CDR3 nucleotides are TGTGCCAGCTCACTGACCCCGGGTCAACAAGGGGGCTACACCTTC.

CDR3 coding DNA: TGTGCCAGCAGCTTTCGTGACGGATCCATTTACAATGAGCAGTTCTTC. Translating it yields CASSFRDGSIYNEQFF. V is TRBV5-6 and J is TRBJ2-1; D is ambiguous. CDR3 length equals 16 residues. Trimming shortened V by 2 bases and J by 4 bases, and 16 bases separated the two germline ends. Germline CDR1 and CDR2: SGHDT and YYEEEE.

The genes are TRBV10-3 and TRBJ2-1, with 7 bases aligning to TRBD1. Germline V gene data show CDR1 as ENHRY and CDR2 as SYGVKD. This CDR3 has 15 amino acids. The V gene end was trimmed by 5 bases and the J gene end by 0 bases; junction bases not matched to a gene: 4. This CDR3 reads CAISPRQGSYNEQFF. In DNA, the CDR3 is TGTGCCATCAGTCCCCGACAGGGCTCCTACAATGAGCAGTTCTTC.

V is TRBV4-1 and J is TRBJ2-2, with D tentatively TRBD1 or TRBD2 (5 bases each). This CDR3 is 17 amino acids long. Germline values: CDR1 MGHRA, CDR2 YSYEKL. V was cut by 0 bases and J by 0 bases, with 11 bases left in between. Here the CDR3 reads CASSQDKGRANTGELFF. CDR3 coding DNA: TGCGCCAGCAGCCAAGATAAGGGACGGGCGAACACCGGGGAGCTGTTTTTT.

The chain uses TRBV19 and TRBJ2-3; 10 bases are a match to TRBD2. Trimming removed 7 bases from V and 3 bases from J; junction bases left unmatched: 1. CDR1 and CDR2 (germline): LNHDA, SQIVND (reference sequence). The CDR3 is 13 residues long. The CDR3 DNA follows: TGTGCCAGTACTAGCGGGAGAACAGATACGCAGTATTTT. The encoded protein is CASTSGRTDTQYF.